This T cell receptor beta chain was found in a study of blood T cell repertoires in COVID-19. Study-wide background: The origin of the acute and convalescent COVID-19 samples was the United States, Italy and Spain. Nucleic acid was either cDNA or gDNA, and it came from T cells, B-cell-depleted T cells, or PBMCs.

The V and J ends lost 5 bases and 2 bases, in that order; junction bases with no gene match: 5. The CDR3 length is 14 residues. Germline V CDR1 and CDR2: SEHNR, FQNEAQ (reference sequence). Per the study methods: Using reference gene primer amplification, nucleated cell counts were estimated. This table comes from immunoSEQ multiplex PCR, and its TCRdb copy is limited to in-frame clones, with some not included. That table furnishes V, J and clone size, whereas the DNA furnished D and trimming. The sample consists of under 200,000 clones, about four fifths of them appearing once. This sequence was found in a man between 65 and 80 years old who had recovered from COVID-19. The chain links TRBV7-9 to TRBJ2-7, with 8 bases aligning to TRBD1. Sequencing input: peripheral blood. The DNA for the CDR3 is TGTGCCAGCAGCCTGGACAGGGTCCCCTACGAGCAGTACTTC. Translating it yields CASSLDRVPYEQYF.